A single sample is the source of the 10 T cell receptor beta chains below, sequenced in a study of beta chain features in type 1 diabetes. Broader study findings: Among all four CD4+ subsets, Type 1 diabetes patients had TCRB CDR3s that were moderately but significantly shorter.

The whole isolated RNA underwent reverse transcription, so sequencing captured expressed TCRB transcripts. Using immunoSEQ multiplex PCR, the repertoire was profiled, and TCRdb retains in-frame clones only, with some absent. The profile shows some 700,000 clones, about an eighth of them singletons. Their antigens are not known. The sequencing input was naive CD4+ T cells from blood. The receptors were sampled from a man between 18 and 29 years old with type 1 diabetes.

CDR3 bases: TGCGCCAGCAGCCAGGGGACAGGGTCGAACGGGGAGCTGTTTTTT. This encodes CASSQGTGSNGELFF. The chain employs TRBV4-1 and TRBJ2-2; 9 bases fit TRBD1. The germline V gene has CDR1 MGHRA and CDR2 YSYEKL. This CDR3 comprises 15 residues. V shed 3 bases, J shed 7 bases, and the junction held 6 bases outside the gene matches.

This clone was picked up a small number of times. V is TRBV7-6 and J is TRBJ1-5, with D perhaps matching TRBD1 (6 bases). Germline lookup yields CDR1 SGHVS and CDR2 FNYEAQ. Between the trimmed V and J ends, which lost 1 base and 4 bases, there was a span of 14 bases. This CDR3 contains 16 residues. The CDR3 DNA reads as TGTGCCAGCAGCTTAGGAAACAGGGCGCTTAATCAGCCCCAGCATTTT. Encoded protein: CASSLGNRALNQPQHF.

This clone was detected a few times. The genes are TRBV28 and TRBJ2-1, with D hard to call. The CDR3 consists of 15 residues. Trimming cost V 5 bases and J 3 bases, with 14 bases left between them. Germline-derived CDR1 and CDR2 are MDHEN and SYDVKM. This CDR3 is CASSPIHSVYNEQFF. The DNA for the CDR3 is TGTGCCAGCAGTCCCATTCACTCCGTCTACAATGAGCAGTTCTTC.

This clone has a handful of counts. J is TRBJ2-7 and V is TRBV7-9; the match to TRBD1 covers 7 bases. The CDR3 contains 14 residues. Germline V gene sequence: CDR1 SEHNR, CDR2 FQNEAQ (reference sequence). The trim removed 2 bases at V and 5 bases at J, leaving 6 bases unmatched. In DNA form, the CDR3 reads TGTGCCAGCAGCTTAACAGGGGCCGTCGACGAGCAGTACTTC. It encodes CASSLTGAVDEQYF.

CDR3 sequence (DNA): TGCGCCAGCAGCTTATCAGGGTTCACTGAAGCTTTCTTT. As protein: CASSLSGFTEAFF. V and J are TRBV5-1 and TRBJ1-1; the D gene is possibly TRBD1 (5 bases). CDR3 length equals 13 residues. Germline CDR1 is SGHRS and CDR2 is YFSETQ. Trimming removed 2 bases from V and 4 bases from J, with 9 bases in between.

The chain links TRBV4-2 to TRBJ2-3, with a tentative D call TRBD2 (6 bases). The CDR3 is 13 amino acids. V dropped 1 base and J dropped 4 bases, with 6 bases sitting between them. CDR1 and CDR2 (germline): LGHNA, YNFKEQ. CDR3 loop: CASSQGRADTQYF. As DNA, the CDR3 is TGTGCCAGCAGCCAAGGGAGGGCAGATACGCAGTATTTT.

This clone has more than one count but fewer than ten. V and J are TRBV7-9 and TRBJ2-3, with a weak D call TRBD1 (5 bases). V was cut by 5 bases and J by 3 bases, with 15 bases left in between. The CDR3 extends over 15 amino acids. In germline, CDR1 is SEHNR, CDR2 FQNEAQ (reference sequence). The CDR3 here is CASSPDFRETDTQYF. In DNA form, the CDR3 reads TGTGCCAGCAGCCCTGATTTCAGGGAAACAGATACGCAGTATTTT.

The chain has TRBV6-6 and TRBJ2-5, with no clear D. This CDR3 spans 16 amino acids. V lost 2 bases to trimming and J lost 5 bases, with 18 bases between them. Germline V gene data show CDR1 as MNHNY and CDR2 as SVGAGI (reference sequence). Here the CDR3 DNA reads TGTGCCAGCAGTTACGATTCCGTCACACAGACGGAGACCCAGTACTTC. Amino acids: CASSYDSVTQTETQYF.

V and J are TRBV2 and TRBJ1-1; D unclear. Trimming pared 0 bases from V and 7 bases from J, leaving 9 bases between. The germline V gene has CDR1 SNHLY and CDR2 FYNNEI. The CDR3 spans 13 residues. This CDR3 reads CASSEAEQFEAFF. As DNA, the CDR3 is TGTGCCAGCAGTGAAGCGGAACAGTTTGAAGCTTTCTTT.

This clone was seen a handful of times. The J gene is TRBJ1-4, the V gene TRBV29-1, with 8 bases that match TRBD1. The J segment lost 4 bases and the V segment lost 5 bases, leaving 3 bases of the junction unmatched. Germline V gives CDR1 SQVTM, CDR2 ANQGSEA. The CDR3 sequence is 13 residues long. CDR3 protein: CSVQGAGNEKLFF. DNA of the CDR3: TGCAGCGTTCAGGGGGCGGGTAATGAAAAACTGTTTTTT.